This record looks at one T cell receptor beta chain sequence and its context. Its matching antigen is unknown. Additional DNA sequences in this sample encode the identical CDR3. The entry originates in a study of shared clonotypes between healthy human individuals. Generated by immunoSEQ multiplex PCR, the TCRdb table keeps only in-frame clones and is missing some. This table holds some 1 million clones, approximately 68% found once. CDR1 is GTSNPN and CDR2 is SVGIG in the germline V gene (reference sequence). The V end was cut by 4 bases, the J end by 4 bases, with 7 bases between. The CDR3 contains 11 residues. Regarding the study as a whole: Memory subsets generally showed lower estimated richness than naive subsets.

The receptor comes from a man younger than 35 in good health. Sequencing was carried out using memory CD4+ T cells sorted from blood. Subset reported: CD45RA-negative fraction. The gene calls are TRBV30 and TRBJ2-5, with D hard to call. The CDR3 region has the DNA TGTGCCTGGAAATGGGGAGAGACCCAGTACTTC. It yields the protein CAWKWGETQYF.